The sequence of this TCR beta chain was determined in a study of T cell repertoires in cytomegalovirus infection. Study at large: Evidence of both CMV infection and a matching HLA type came from public TCR beta signatures. Points from the study as a whole: HLA-C-restricted CMV-specific TCR beta clonotypes were dominant in the ex vivo response. The study identified carriers of CMV plus the relevant HLA from cumulative public TCR beta family frequency.

This clonotype has at least ten counts. The antigen is undetermined. Via MiXCR, TCRdb re-called the reads, giving one row per CDR3 protein. The sample includes about 920,000 distinct CDR3 sequences, less than 40% of them seen just once. Per germline, CDR1 SGHTA and CDR2 FQGNSA. The CDR3 extends over 14 amino acids. V lost 5 bases to trimming and J lost 3 bases, with 14 bases between them. The source of this sequence is a human donor in good health (CMV status not recorded). Some clones in this sample may be carry-over from other donors' samples. The chain is built from TRBV7-2 and TRBJ2-7; D ambiguous. Sequencing used cultured CD8+ T cells from PBMCs, obtained from culture after CMV antigen stimulation. The chain's CDR3 is CASSLTPTFYEQYV. CDR3 nucleotide sequence: TGTGCCAGCAGCCTGACACCAACTTTCTACGAGCAGTACGTC.